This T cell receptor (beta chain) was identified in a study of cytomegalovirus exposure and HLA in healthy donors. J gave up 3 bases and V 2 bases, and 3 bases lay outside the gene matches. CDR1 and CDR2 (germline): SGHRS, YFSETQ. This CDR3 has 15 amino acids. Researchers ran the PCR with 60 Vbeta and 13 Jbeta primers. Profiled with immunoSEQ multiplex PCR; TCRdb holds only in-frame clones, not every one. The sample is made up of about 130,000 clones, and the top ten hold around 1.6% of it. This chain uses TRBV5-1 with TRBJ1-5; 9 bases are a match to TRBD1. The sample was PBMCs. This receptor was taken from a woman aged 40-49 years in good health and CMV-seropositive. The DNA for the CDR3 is TGCGCCAGCAGCTTTACAGGGGGCATCAATCAGCCCCAGCATTTT. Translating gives CASSFTGGINQPQHF.